The rows below give T cell receptor beta chains drawn from one sample of a study of blood T cell repertoires in COVID-19. Here immunoSEQ multiplex PCR was the method, and the copy in TCRdb shows in-frame clones only, minus some. Of about 40,000 clones listed, 86% are singletons. Sequencing was carried out using peripheral blood. Receptors originate from a man in his fifties in a cohort sampled during active COVID-19. Both conserved end residues are part of each CDR3. The order of the fields is clone size, D gene, V gene, J gene, CDR3 length, CDR3 protein, CDR3 DNA. D genes are given only for firm matches. Where a row states a size, it is once, few, many or the class of an expanded clone; other rows omit it.

abundance: .
d_gene: TRBD1
v_gene: TRBV7-2
j_gene: TRBJ2-7
len: 15
CDR3aa: CASSSRTGSSYEQYF
CDR3nt: TGTGCCAGCAGCAGCCGGACAGGGAGCTCCTACGAGCAGTACTTC

abundance: .
d_gene: .
v_gene: TRBV2
j_gene: TRBJ1-2
len: 14
CDR3aa: CASRSTGSSNGYTF
CDR3nt: TGTGCCAGCAGAAGTACAGGGAGTTCCAATGGCTACACCTTC

abundance: .
d_gene: .
v_gene: TRBV10-2
j_gene: TRBJ1-1
len: 14
CDR3aa: CASSEILPLTEAFF
CDR3nt: TGCGCCAGCAGTGAGATCCTACCCCTTACTGAAGCTTTCTTT

abundance: .
d_gene: TRBD2
v_gene: TRBV5-1
j_gene: TRBJ2-3
len: 16
CDR3aa: CASSRLAADGIDTQYF
CDR3nt: TGCGCCAGCAGCAGACTAGCGGCAGATGGGATAGATACGCAGTATTTT

abundance: .
d_gene: .
v_gene: TRBV19
j_gene: TRBJ2-7
len: 14
CDR3aa: CASSLHGQTYEQYF
CDR3nt: TGTGCCAGTAGTCTGCACGGACAGACCTACGAGCAGTACTTC

abundance: .
d_gene: TRBD2
v_gene: TRBV19
j_gene: TRBJ2-1
len: 14
CDR3aa: CASSMGTSGNEQFF
CDR3nt: TGTGCCAGTAGTATGGGAACTAGCGGCAATGAGCAGTTCTTC

abundance: once
d_gene: .
v_gene: TRBV5-5
j_gene: TRBJ1-2
len: 12
CDR3aa: CASSLGNRAITF
CDR3nt: TGTGCCAGCAGCTTGGGGAACAGGGCCATCACCTTC

abundance: .
d_gene: TRBD1
v_gene: TRBV12-3/TRBV12-4
j_gene: TRBJ1-1
len: 13
CDR3aa: CASSFGDSTEAFF
CDR3nt: TGTGCCAGCAGTTTCGGGGACAGCACTGAAGCTTTCTTT

abundance: once
d_gene: .
v_gene: TRBV7-3
j_gene: TRBJ1-2
len: 13
CDR3aa: CASSLRAGDGYTF
CDR3nt: TGTGCCAGCAGCTTAAGGGCAGGGGATGGCTACACCTTC

abundance: .
d_gene: TRBD1
v_gene: TRBV11-3
j_gene: TRBJ1-3
len: 16
CDR3aa: CASSSGQFHSGNTIYF
CDR3nt: TGTGCCAGCAGCTCGGGACAGTTTCACTCTGGAAACACCATATATTTT

abundance: .
d_gene: .
v_gene: TRBV30
j_gene: TRBJ1-2
len: 12
CDR3aa: CAWSGTEGGYTF
CDR3nt: TGTGCCTGGAGTGGTACCGAGGGTGGCTACACCTTC

abundance: .
d_gene: .
v_gene: TRBV27
j_gene: TRBJ2-2
len: 15
CDR3aa: CASSFTGGNTGELFF
CDR3nt: TGTGCCAGCAGTTTTACAGGTGGGAACACCGGGGAGCTGTTTTTT